The next 22 T cell receptor beta chains were all read from a single sample in a study of T cell responses to AZD1222 COVID-19 vaccine. TCRdb keeps only in-frame clones here, not all; method: immunoSEQ multiplex PCR. The sample has about 180,000 clones, roughly 88% seen once. The sample was peripheral blood, taken 28 days after the second AZD1222 dose. The source is an adult who received the AZD1222 COVID-19 vaccine.

This chain connects TRBV7-8 to TRBJ1-5; TRBD1 aligns across 9 bases. V lost 5 bases and J lost 0; bases outside the gene matches: 11. Germline V CDR1 and CDR2: SGHVS, FQNEAQ. The CDR3 consists of 18 residues. The CDR3 loop is CASSPTGGQVNSNQPQHF. The CDR3, as DNA: TGTGCCAGCAGCCCCACAGGGGGCCAAGTTAATAGCAATCAGCCCCAGCATTTT. The whole variable domain, remainder taken from reference TRBV7-8 and TRBJ1-5, is GAGVSQSPRYKVAKRGQDVALRCDPISGHVSLFWYQQALGQGPEFLTYFQNEAQLDKSGLPSDRFFAERPEGSVSTLKIQRTQQEDSAVYLCASSPTGGQVNSNQPQHFGDGTRLSIL.

J is TRBJ2-2 and V is TRBV11-1; D might be TRBD1 (6 bases). This CDR3 spans 14 amino acids. V lost 3 bases, J lost 6 bases, and 11 bases lay in between. The germline V gene has CDR1 SGHAT and CDR2 FQDESV (reference sequence). The CDR3 reads CASSLAGVSGELFF. CDR3 in DNA: TGTGCCAGCAGCTTGGCAGGGGTGTCCGGGGAGCTGTTTTTT.

This chain joins TRBV15 and TRBJ2-7; no definite D call. The CDR3 spans 14 residues. V gave up 1 base and J gave up 6 bases, with 13 bases separating them. CDR1 and CDR2 (germline): LNHNV, YYDKDF (reference sequence). In DNA, the CDR3 is TGTGCCACCAGCAGAGTTCAAAGGCTGGGCGAGCAGTACTTC. Translated, it gives CATSRVQRLGEQYF.

The rearrangement joins TRBV5-1 to TRBJ2-3, with 13 positions matching TRBD2. The length of the CDR3 is 18 residues. Germline CDR1 is SGHRS and CDR2 is YFSETQ. The J segment lost 1 base and the V segment lost 0 bases, leaving 5 bases of the junction unmatched. CDR3 loop: CASSLGLAGGLRTDTQYF. CDR3 in DNA: TGCGCCAGCAGCTTGGGACTAGCGGGGGGACTACGCACAGATACGCAGTATTTT.

The chain recombines TRBV18 with TRBJ2-5, with 7 bases identical to TRBD1. V trimming: 3 bases; J trimming: 2 bases; junction bases outside the gene matches: 9. This CDR3 is built from 16 residues. Germline CDR1 reads KGHSH; CDR2 reads LQKENI. The CDR3 DNA follows: TGTGCCAGCTCACCCATCGCCACAGGGGTACAAGAGACCCAGTACTTC. It is translated as CASSPIATGVQETQYF.

This chain joins TRBV19 and TRBJ2-7, with 9 bases matching TRBD1. V trimming: 6 bases; J trimming: 5 bases; junction bases outside the gene matches: 8. Looked up from germline, CDR1 is LNHDA and CDR2 is SQIVND (reference sequence). This CDR3 is 14 amino acids long. CDR3 residues: CASSDTGGRDEQYF. CDR3 bases: TGTGCCAGTAGCGATACAGGGGGCAGGGACGAGCAGTACTTC.

This clone was counted once. The chain has TRBV5-1 and TRBJ2-2; D gene unclear. The CDR3 sequence is 16 residues long. In germline, CDR1 is SGHRS, CDR2 YFSETQ. Trimming pared 0 bases from V and 0 bases from J, leaving 9 bases between. The CDR3 loop is CASSLVLGSNTGELFF. In nucleotides, the CDR3 is TGCGCCAGCAGCTTGGTATTAGGCTCGAACACCGGGGAGCTGTTTTTT.

This sequence joins TRBV5-4 and TRBJ1-2; tentatively, D is TRBD1 (5 bases). CDR1 and CDR2 from the germline V gene are SGHNT and YYREEE (reference sequence). The CDR3 is made up of 14 amino acids. V was clipped by 0 bases and J by 4 bases, with 10 bases between them. DNA of the CDR3: TGTGCCAGCAGCTTGGTTAGGGGAGGCTATGGCTACACCTTC. This codes for CASSLVRGGYGYTF.

The rearrangement joins TRBV5-4 to TRBJ2-7; D is undetermined. CDR1 and CDR2 from the germline V gene are SGHNT and YYREEE (reference sequence). The CDR3 runs 14 residues. V shed 5 bases and J shed 0 bases, with 12 bases lying between them. The CDR3 DNA is TGTGCCAGCAGTAACATGGAAACCTCCTACGAGCAGTACTTC. Translated, it gives CASSNMETSYEQYF.

The rearrangement links TRBV7-9 to TRBJ2-7; 9 nucleotides match TRBD1. Unmatched junction bases numbered 4, after V lost 4 bases and J lost 6 bases. The CDR3 is made up of 13 amino acids. Germline CDR1 and CDR2: SEHNR and FQNEAQ (reference sequence). CDR3 DNA: TGTGCCAGCAGCTCTTGGACAGGGGCCGAGCAGTACTTC. As protein: CASSSWTGAEQYF. The variable domain in full, completed from reference TRBV7-9 and TRBJ2-7, reads DTGVSQNPRHKITKRGQNVTFRCDPISEHNRLYWYRQTLGQGPEFLTYFQNEAQLEKSRLLSDRFSAERPKGSFSTLEIQRTEQGDSAMYLCASSSWTGAEQYFGPGTRLTVT.

V is TRBV3-1 (or the pseudogene TRBV3-2) and J is TRBJ1-3; the match to TRBD1 covers 9 bases. This CDR3 contains 17 residues. Germline CDR1 is LGHDT and CDR2 is YNNKEL (reference sequence). V trimming: 1 base; J trimming: 4 bases; junction bases outside the gene matches: 8. The chain's CDR3 is CASSQARDRGGGNTIYF. DNA for the CDR3: TGTGCCAGCAGCCAAGCAAGAGACAGGGGGGGCGGAAACACCATATATTTT.

The V and J genes are TRBV11-2 and TRBJ2-5; 8 positions match TRBD1. The CDR3 is made up of 16 amino acids. Germline CDR1 reads SGHAT; CDR2 reads FQNNGV. V trimming: 5 bases; J trimming: 4 bases; junction bases outside the gene matches: 12. The CDR3 bases are TGTGCCAGCAGCAAGGGCAGGGGGCTGGTGGGAGAGACCCAGTACTTC. This codes for CASSKGRGLVGETQYF.

The V gene is TRBV4-1, the J gene TRBJ1-6; a possible D gene is TRBD1 (5 bases). Germline V gene lookup returns CDR1 MGHRA and CDR2 YSYEKL. The CDR3 sequence is 16 residues long. V gave up 1 base and J gave up 7 bases, with 14 bases separating them. The CDR3 spells CASSQAPGLTNSPLHF. In nucleotides, the CDR3 is TGCGCCAGCAGCCAAGCGCCGGGACTTACCAATTCACCCCTCCACTTT.

V gene TRBV6-1 combines with J gene TRBJ1-5; possible D gene TRBD1, 5 bases. Germline lookup yields CDR1 MNHNS and CDR2 SASEGT. V was cut by 6 bases and J by 1 base, with 10 bases left in between. This CDR3 contains 14 residues. This CDR3 reads CASREGRSNQPQHF. The DNA for the CDR3 is TGTGCCAGCAGAGAGGGACGGAGCAATCAGCCCCAGCATTTT.

In this sample, this clone turned up once. The V gene is TRBV3-1 (or the pseudogene TRBV3-2), the J gene TRBJ2-7, with D possibly called TRBD1 or TRBD2 (6 bases each). The germline V and J ends were trimmed by 4 bases and 5 bases, with 12 bases remaining between them. The CDR3 loop spans 13 amino acids. Germline-derived CDR1 and CDR2 are LGHDT and YNNKEL (reference sequence). The CDR3 DNA reads as TGTGCCAGCAGCCCGGGGGCTAGGGACGAGCAGTACTTC. This codes for CASSPGARDEQYF.

The gene calls are TRBV5-1 and TRBJ2-1, with no clear D. The ends were cut back, 6 bases at V and 0 bases at J, with 10 bases in the middle. The germline gives CDR1 SGHRS, CDR2 YFSETQ. The CDR3 length is 14 residues. Here the CDR3 DNA reads TGCGCCAGCATACGTGGGAACTCCTACAATGAGCAGTTCTTC. Its translation is CASIRGNSYNEQFF.

The chain is built from TRBV19 and TRBJ1-1; TRBD1 aligns across 9 bases. With 5 bases clipped from V and 6 bases from J, the junction kept 7 bases outside the gene matches. Germline loops: CDR1 LNHDA, CDR2 SQIVND (reference sequence). The CDR3 has 14 amino acids. The CDR3 DNA is TGTGCCAGTAGTGCGGGGGGACAGGGCGCTGAAGCTTTCTTT. This translates into CASSAGGQGAEAFF.

The chain links TRBV4-1 to TRBJ1-1; D is undetermined. V was pared by 0 bases and J by 4 bases, with 6 bases between. The CDR3 sequence is 13 residues long. Looked up from germline, CDR1 is MGHRA and CDR2 is YSYEKL. The CDR3 nucleotides read TGCGCCAGCAGCCAAGACCGGGGCACTGAAGCTTTCTTT. Amino acid sequence: CASSQDRGTEAFF.

The chain has TRBV7-9 and TRBJ1-1; D is unclear. The CDR3 consists of 12 residues. Germline lookup yields CDR1 SEHNR and CDR2 FQNEAQ (reference sequence). The V end lost 8 bases, the J end lost 1 base, and 8 bases lay between the germline ends. The CDR3 sequence: CASLEGNTEAFF. CDR3 coding DNA: TGTGCCAGCCTTGAAGGGAACACTGAAGCTTTCTTT.

V is TRBV6-6 and J is TRBJ2-7; the D is unclear. The CDR3 spans 13 residues. Germline V gives CDR1 MNHNY, CDR2 SVGAGI (reference sequence). The germline V and J ends were trimmed by 5 bases and 6 bases, with 14 bases remaining between them. Here the CDR3 DNA reads TGTGCCAGCAGTAGGGCCGGAACAGCCGAGCAGTACTTC. Amino acid sequence: CASSRAGTAEQYF.

This sequence joins TRBV2 and TRBJ2-6; 8 bases align to TRBD1. V dropped 7 bases and J dropped 0; count of bases not matched to a gene: 8. Germline V lookup: CDR1 SNHLY, CDR2 FYNNEI. This CDR3 spans 17 amino acids. This CDR3 reads CASTRQGMGSGANVLTF. CDR3 DNA sequence: TGTGCCAGCACCAGACAGGGGATGGGCTCTGGGGCCAACGTCCTGACTTTC.

The chain links TRBV4-1 to TRBJ2-7; tentatively, D is TRBD2 (6 bases). CDR1 and CDR2 from the germline V gene are MGHRA and YSYEKL. Deletions cut 0 bases from V and 7 bases from J, with 16 bases between. This CDR3 has 15 residues. CDR3 amino acids: CASSQDVAGRGEQYF. The DNA for the CDR3 is TGCGCCAGCAGCCAAGACGTGGCAGGTCGGGGGGAGCAGTACTTC.